This TCR beta chain emerged from a study of post-analysis software for immune sequencing data. Across the study: The courses of disease that were included comprised relapsing-remitting, secondary progressive and progressive-relapsing multiple sclerosis.

Libraries were made from TCR beta cDNA, and they carried unique molecular identifiers. The T cell input of about 1 to 10 million gave approximately 500,000 cDNA molecules. TCRdb re-called the PCR reads with MiXCR, one entry per CDR3 protein. The sample lists 650,000 to 850,000 distinct CDR3 sequences; about 57% were seen once. Study-level findings and limits: Samples prepared in the same batch strongly co-clustered by F measure. Five TRBV segments, including TRBV5-6, TRBV5-1 and TRBV20-1, were more frequent in patients than controls. In multiple sclerosis, normalized Chao1 diversity was significantly below that of controls.

This clonotype was recorded a few times. Its target is unknown. V lost 6 bases, J lost 1 base, and 8 bases stayed unmatched. Germline values: CDR1 SNHLY, CDR2 FYNNEI. This CDR3 has 15 residues. This chain joins TRBV2 and TRBJ2-5; the match to TRBD2 covers 7 bases. The sequencing sample was made of blood. The sequence was obtained from a girl aged 10 to 17 with multiple sclerosis. DNA of the CDR3: TGTGCCAGCAGGAGACTAGCACGGCTCCAAGAGACCCAGTACTTC. Its translation is CASRRLARLQETQYF.